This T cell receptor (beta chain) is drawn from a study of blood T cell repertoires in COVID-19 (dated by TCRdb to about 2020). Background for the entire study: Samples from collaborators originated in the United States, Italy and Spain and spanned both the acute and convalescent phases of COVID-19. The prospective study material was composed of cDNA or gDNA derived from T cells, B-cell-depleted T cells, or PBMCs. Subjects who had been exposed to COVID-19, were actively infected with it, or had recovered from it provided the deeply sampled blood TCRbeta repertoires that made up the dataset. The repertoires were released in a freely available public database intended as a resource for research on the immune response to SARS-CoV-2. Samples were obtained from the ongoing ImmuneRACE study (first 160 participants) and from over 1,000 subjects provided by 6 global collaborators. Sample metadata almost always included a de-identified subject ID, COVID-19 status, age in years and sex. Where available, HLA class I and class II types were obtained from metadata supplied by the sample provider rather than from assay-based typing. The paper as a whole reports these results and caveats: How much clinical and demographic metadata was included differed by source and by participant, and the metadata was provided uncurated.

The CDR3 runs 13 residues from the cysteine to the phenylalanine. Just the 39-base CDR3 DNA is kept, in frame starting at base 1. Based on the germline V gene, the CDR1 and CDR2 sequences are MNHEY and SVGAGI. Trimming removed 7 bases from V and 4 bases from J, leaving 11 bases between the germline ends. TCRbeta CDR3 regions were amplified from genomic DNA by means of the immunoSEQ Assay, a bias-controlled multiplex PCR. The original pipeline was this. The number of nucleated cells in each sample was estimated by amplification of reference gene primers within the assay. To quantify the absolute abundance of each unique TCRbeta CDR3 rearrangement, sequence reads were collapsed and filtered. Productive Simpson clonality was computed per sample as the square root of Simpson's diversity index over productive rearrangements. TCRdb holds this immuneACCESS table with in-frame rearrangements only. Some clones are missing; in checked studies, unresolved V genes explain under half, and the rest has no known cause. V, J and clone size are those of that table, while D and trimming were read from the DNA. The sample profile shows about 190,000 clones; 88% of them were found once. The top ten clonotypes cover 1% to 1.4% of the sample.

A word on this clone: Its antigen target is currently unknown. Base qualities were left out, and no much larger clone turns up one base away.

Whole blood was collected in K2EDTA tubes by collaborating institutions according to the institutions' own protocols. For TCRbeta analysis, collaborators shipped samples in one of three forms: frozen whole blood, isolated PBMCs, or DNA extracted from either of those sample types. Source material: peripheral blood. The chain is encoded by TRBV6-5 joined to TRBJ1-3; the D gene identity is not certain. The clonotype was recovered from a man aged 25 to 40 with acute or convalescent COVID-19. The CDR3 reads CASIETQGNTIYF. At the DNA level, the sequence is TGTGCCAGCATCGAGACACAGGGAAACACCATATATTTT.